This entry features one TCR beta chain sequence. In the source study's methods: Counts of nucleated cells, estimated from reference gene primer amplification, were obtained. TCRdb keeps only in-frame clones here, not all; method: immunoSEQ multiplex PCR. That table supplies the V and J calls and clone size; D and trimming were determined from the DNA. The sample holds about 250,000 clones, 86% seen once. These data are taken from a study of blood T cell repertoires in COVID-19. In the study overall: COVID-19 samples, acute and convalescent, were from the United States, Italy and Spain. T cells, B-cell-depleted T cells, or PBMCs supplied cDNA or gDNA.

Patients from Seattle were sampled longitudinally, starting during active infection. V was cut by 0 bases and J by 7 bases, with 13 bases left in between. The V gene's germline CDR1 is LGHDT and CDR2 YNNKEL (reference sequence). This CDR3 region has 15 residues. The specimen was peripheral blood. The sequence derives from a woman at least 80 years old with COVID-19, enrolled during active disease. The chain uses TRBV3-1 (or the pseudogene TRBV3-2) and TRBJ1-5; possibly TRBD1 for D (5 bases). The CDR3 nucleotides read TGTGCCAGCAGCCAAGATCCGGGGGGTGTCCAGCCCCAGCATTTT. Protein: CASSQDPGGVQPQHF.